This T cell receptor (beta chain) was found in a study of shared T cell receptors in the human thymus. Produced via immunoSEQ multiplex PCR; TCRdb's table is partial and in-frame only. The table lists more than 550,000 clones, around 85% of them singletons. Between the trimmed V and J ends, which lost 0 bases and 7 bases, there was a span of 13 bases. The CDR3 runs to 16 residues. From germline, CDR1 is LNHNV and CDR2 YYDKDF (reference sequence). The sample also formed part of further work on human thymus T cells. That paper states: Healthy Finnish infants having corrective surgery for congenital heart defects served as donors. Thymic samples were excised during corrective heart operations. Repertoires from thymus and blood appeared to show biased V and J gene usage. There were highly overlapping thymic repertoires among unrelated individuals, as related research reported.

The TCR was taken from a girl less than two years old with a congenital heart defect. The chain employs TRBV15 and TRBJ1-6; the D is unclear. Specimen: thymocytes. The CDR3 DNA sequence: TGTGCCACCAGCAGAGAACAGCCAGGTCGGAATTCACCCCTCCACTTT. The encoded protein is CATSREQPGRNSPLHF.